The subject of this entry is one T cell receptor beta chain. Its antigen is unidentified. This sample is drawn from a study of T cells in Graves' hyperthyroidism and ophthalmopathy. Background on the study: The initial diagnosis was the point when peripheral blood was collected, ahead of any treatment. General observations from the study: Model output signaled ophthalmopathy a median approximately 6.2 months ahead of onset.

Authors of the study amplified TCR beta CDR3 regions from RNA transcripts. Carried out on the TCR CDR3, a first-round RT-PCR used the HTBI primer set. MiXCR, run by TCRdb on the multiplex PCR reads, gives a single entry per CDR3 protein. The table records hundreds of thousands of distinct CDR3 sequences, 14% of them present only once. Between the trimmed V and J ends, which lost 5 bases and 8 bases, there was a span of 16 bases. The germline gives CDR1 SGHTA, CDR2 FQGTGA. The CDR3 is 13 amino acids. Roughly 9.1 ml of fresh peripheral blood supplied the PBMCs. The genes are TRBV7-3 and TRBJ2-7, with D possibly being TRBD2 (6 bases). Sequencing was done on a sample of blood. This sequence originates from a woman under 30 with Graves' hyperthyroidism. The CDR3 bases are TGTGCCAGCAGCGATACTAGCTTCGGGAAGCAGTACTTC. As protein: CASSDTSFGKQYF.